A single sample is the source of the 14 T cell receptor beta chains below, sequenced in a study of T-cell memory formation after mild COVID-19. TCRdb called the 5' RACE reads again in MiXCR, with one record for every CDR3 protein. The sample holds 350,000 to 450,000 distinct CDR3 sequences; 20% are singletons and the top ten take 8.4%. The specimen was PBMCs or a T cell subset sorted from them (not recorded which). The receptors stem from an adult woman who had mild COVID-19 (a few samples of this study predate the infection). Cell type and time point are not known.

The CDR3, as DNA: TGTGCCTTGACTCAAGGGGTGACTGAAGCTTTCTTT. This gives the protein CALTQGVTEAFF. This rearrangement joins TRBV30 to TRBJ1-1; possibly TRBD1 for D (5 bases). The ends were cut back, 7 bases at V and 5 bases at J, with 14 bases in the middle. Germline-derived CDR1 and CDR2 are GTSNPN and SVGIG (reference sequence). The CDR3 sequence is 12 residues long.

This clonotype was counted many times. V gene TRBV2 combines with J gene TRBJ2-7; no clear D. Germline V CDR1 and CDR2: SNHLY, FYNNEI. Trimming removed 3 bases from V and 7 bases from J, with 7 bases in between. CDR3 length equals 11 residues. Written as DNA, the CDR3 is TGTGCCAGCAGTGAGTCTCGAGAGCAGTACTTC. It is translated as CASSESREQYF.

This clonotype has a handful of counts. The chain is built from TRBV20-1 and TRBJ2-5; a weak D match, TRBD2 (6 bases). Per the germline V gene, CDR1 is DFQATT and CDR2 is SNEGSKA (reference sequence). There are 15 residues in the CDR3. The V end was cut by 1 base, the J end by 7 bases, with 19 bases between. As DNA, the CDR3 is TGCAGTGCTAGAGTTCCTAGTGGCGGGCGGGGGACCCAGTACTTC. Its protein product is CSARVPSGGRGTQYF.

In this sample, this clonotype turned up a few times. The chain joins TRBV7-9 to TRBJ2-3; no definite D call. The CDR3 has 13 amino acids. V lost 5 bases, J lost 0 bases, and 6 bases lay in between. In germline, CDR1 is SEHNR, CDR2 FQNEAQ (reference sequence). Here the CDR3 reads CASSRHSTDTQYF. CDR3 nucleotide sequence: TGTGCCAGCAGCCGCCACAGCACAGATACGCAGTATTTT.

The rearrangement joins TRBV7-3 to TRBJ1-1, with 10 bases lining up with TRBD1. V was clipped by 5 bases and J by 8 bases; unmatched bases: 11. CDR1 and CDR2 (germline): SGHTA, FQGTGA. The CDR3 contains 15 residues. The DNA of the CDR3 is TGTGCCAGCAGCCTGGGACAGGGGACTGGGGGGGAAGCTTTCTTT. It translates to CASSLGQGTGGEAFF. Combining the CDR3 with reference TRBV7-3 and TRBJ1-1 gives the whole variable domain GAGVSQTPSNKVTEKGKYVELRCDPISGHTALYWYRQSLGQGPEFLIYFQGTGAADDSGLPNDRFFAVRPEGSVSTLKIQRTERGDSAVYLCASSLGQGTGGEAFFGQGTRLTVV.

The chain carries TRBV2 and TRBJ2-1, with TRBD1 matching over 7 bases. Germline values: CDR1 SNHLY, CDR2 FYNNEI. The CDR3 is 15 residues long. The ends lost 6 bases at V and 0 bases at J; junction bases unmatched: 5. CDR3 residues: CASRNRGGSYNEQFF. As DNA, the CDR3 is TGTGCCAGCAGGAACAGGGGTGGCTCCTACAATGAGCAGTTCTTC. The whole variable domain, remainder taken from reference TRBV2 and TRBJ2-1, is EPEVTQTPSHQVTQMGQEVILRCVPISNHLYFYWYRQILGQKVEFLVSFYNNEISEKSEIFDDQFSVERPDGSNFTLKIRSTKLEDSAMYFCASRNRGGSYNEQFFGPGTRLTVL.

The chain combines TRBV7-3 with TRBJ2-1; 15 bases are shared with TRBD2. The J segment lost 6 bases and the V segment lost 1 base, leaving 4 bases of the junction unmatched. Germline lookup yields CDR1 SGHTA and CDR2 FQGTGA. The CDR3 is 17 amino acids. For the CDR3, the DNA is TGTGCCAGCAGCTTAAAGTGGGGACTAGCGGGGGGCAATGAGCAGTTCTTC. Translating gives CASSLKWGLAGGNEQFF.

The chain joins TRBV25-1 to TRBJ2-5; D may be TRBD1 (6 bases). CDR3 length: 13 residues. Germline CDR1 and CDR2: MGHDK and SYGVNS. The V gene lost 6 bases and the J gene lost 9 bases, with 17 bases spanning the gap. The CDR3 DNA follows: TGTGCCAGCAGCGCAGGGGACCTCGGGTCCCAGTACTTC. Translating gives CASSAGDLGSQYF. The variable domain in full, with the rest retrieved from reference TRBV25-1 and TRBJ2-5, is EADIYQTPRYLVIGTGKKITLECSQTMGHDKMYWYQQDPGMELHLIHYSYGVNSTEKGDLSSESTVSRIRTEHFPLTLESARPSHTSQYLCASSAGDLGSQYFGPGTRLLVL.

The rearrangement links TRBV24-1 to TRBJ1-5; a possible D gene is TRBD1 (5 bases). The CDR3 spans 16 residues. Germline CDR1 and CDR2: KGHDR and SFDVKD. V was shortened by 5 bases and J by 3 bases, with 16 bases between the two germline ends. CDR3 region: CATSASGTGDNQPQHF. The CDR3 coding sequence is TGTGCCACCAGTGCCTCAGGGACGGGGGACAATCAGCCCCAGCATTTT.

This clonotype has just a few counts. The chain couples TRBV2 to TRBJ1-4; 7 positions agree with TRBD1. The J segment lost 7 bases and the V segment lost 6 bases, leaving 8 bases of the junction unmatched. CDR3 length: 14 amino acids. Germline CDR1 reads SNHLY; CDR2 reads FYNNEI. The CDR3 sequence: CASRDRTGLEKLFF. In DNA, the CDR3 is TGTGCCAGCAGAGACCGGACAGGTCTTGAAAAACTGTTTTTT. The full variable domain, rest sourced from reference TRBV2 and TRBJ1-4, is EPEVTQTPSHQVTQMGQEVILRCVPISNHLYFYWYRQILGQKVEFLVSFYNNEISEKSEIFDDQFSVERPDGSNFTLKIRSTKLEDSAMYFCASRDRTGLEKLFFGSGTQLSVL.

This clonotype was seen only a few times. V and J are TRBV7-2 and TRBJ2-5, with TRBD2 identical over 9 bases. With 5 bases clipped from V and 4 bases from J, the junction kept 8 bases outside the gene matches. Germline V gives CDR1 SGHTA, CDR2 FQGNSA. The CDR3 length is 15 residues. The CDR3 region has the DNA TGTGCCAGCAGCGAAATAGCGGGAGAGGCAGAGACCCAGTACTTC. As protein: CASSEIAGEAETQYF. Based on the CDR3 plus reference TRBV7-2 and TRBJ2-5, the full variable domain is GAGVSQSPSNKVTEKGKDVELRCDPISGHTALYWYRQSLGQGLEFLIYFQGNSAPDKSGLPSDRFSAERTGGSVSTLTIQRTQQEDSAVYLCASSEIAGEAETQYFGPGTRLLVL.

V and J are TRBV6-5 and TRBJ1-2, with TRBD1 matching 8 bases. The V and J ends lost 4 bases and 8 bases, in that order; junction bases with no gene match: 6. This CDR3 is 13 amino acids long. The germline V gene encodes CDR1 MNHEY and CDR2 SVGAGI. The CDR3 DNA reads TGTGCCAGCAGTTCCGGACAGGGCGAGGGCTACACCTTC. It specifies CASSSGQGEGYTF.

This chain connects TRBV7-9 to TRBJ1-2; no definite D call. With 9 bases removed from V and 3 bases from J, the gap between germline ends came to 14 bases. The CDR3 runs to 13 residues. Germline-derived CDR1 and CDR2 are SEHNR and FQNEAQ (reference sequence). CDR3 DNA sequence: TGTGCCAGTAAATCGGGCAGAGACTATGGCTACACCTTC. It codes for CASKSGRDYGYTF.

This chain joins TRBV20-1 and TRBJ2-1; TRBD2 aligns across 13 bases. V was clipped by 4 bases and J by 7 bases; unmatched bases: 7. This CDR3 region has 15 residues. CDR1 and CDR2 from the germline V gene are DFQATT and SNEGSKA (reference sequence). CDR3: CSATTTSGRGNEQFF. The CDR3 coding sequence is TGCAGTGCTACCACCACTAGCGGGAGGGGGAATGAGCAGTTCTTC.